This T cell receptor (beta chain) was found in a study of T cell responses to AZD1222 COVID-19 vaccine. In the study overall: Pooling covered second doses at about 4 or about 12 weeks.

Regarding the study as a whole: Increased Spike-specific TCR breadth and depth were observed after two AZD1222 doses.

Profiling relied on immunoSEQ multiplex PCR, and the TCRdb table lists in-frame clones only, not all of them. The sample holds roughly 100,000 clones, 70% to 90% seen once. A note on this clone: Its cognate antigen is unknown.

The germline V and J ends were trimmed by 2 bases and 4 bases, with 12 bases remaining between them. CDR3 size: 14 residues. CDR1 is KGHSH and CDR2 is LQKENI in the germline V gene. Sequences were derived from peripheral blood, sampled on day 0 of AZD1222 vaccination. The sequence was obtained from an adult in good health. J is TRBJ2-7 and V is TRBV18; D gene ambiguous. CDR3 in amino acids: CASSPSPQTYEQYF. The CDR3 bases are TGTGCCAGCTCACCATCCCCGCAAACTTACGAGCAGTACTTC.